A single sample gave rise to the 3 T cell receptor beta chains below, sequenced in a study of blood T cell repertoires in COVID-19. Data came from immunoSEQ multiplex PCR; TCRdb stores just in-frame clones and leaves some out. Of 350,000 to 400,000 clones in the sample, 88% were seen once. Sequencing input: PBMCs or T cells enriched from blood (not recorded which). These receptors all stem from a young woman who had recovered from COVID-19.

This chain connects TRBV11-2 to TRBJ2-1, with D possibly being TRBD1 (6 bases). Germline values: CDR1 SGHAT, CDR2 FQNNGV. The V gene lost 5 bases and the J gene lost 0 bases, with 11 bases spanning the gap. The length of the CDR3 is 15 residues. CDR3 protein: CASSRTGYSYNEQFF. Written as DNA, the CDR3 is TGTGCCAGCAGCCGTACAGGGTACTCCTACAATGAGCAGTTCTTC.

The CDR3 DNA reads TGTGCCAGCAGCCCGATAGAGGCTGCTGGCTACACCTTC. Amino acids: CASSPIEAAGYTF. The chain recombines TRBV14 with TRBJ1-2; D is ambiguous. Germline V CDR1 and CDR2: SGHDN, FVKESK. V lost 4 bases and J lost 7, with 13 bases in between. The CDR3 is 13 residues long.

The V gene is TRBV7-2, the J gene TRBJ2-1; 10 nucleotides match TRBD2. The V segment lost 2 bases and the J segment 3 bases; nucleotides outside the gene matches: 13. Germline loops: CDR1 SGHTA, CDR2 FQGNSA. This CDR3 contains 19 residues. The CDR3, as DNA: TGTGCCAGCAGCTTAAGGCCGTTCGGGCTAGCGGGGGTCTACAATGAGCAGTTCTTC. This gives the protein CASSLRPFGLAGVYNEQFF.